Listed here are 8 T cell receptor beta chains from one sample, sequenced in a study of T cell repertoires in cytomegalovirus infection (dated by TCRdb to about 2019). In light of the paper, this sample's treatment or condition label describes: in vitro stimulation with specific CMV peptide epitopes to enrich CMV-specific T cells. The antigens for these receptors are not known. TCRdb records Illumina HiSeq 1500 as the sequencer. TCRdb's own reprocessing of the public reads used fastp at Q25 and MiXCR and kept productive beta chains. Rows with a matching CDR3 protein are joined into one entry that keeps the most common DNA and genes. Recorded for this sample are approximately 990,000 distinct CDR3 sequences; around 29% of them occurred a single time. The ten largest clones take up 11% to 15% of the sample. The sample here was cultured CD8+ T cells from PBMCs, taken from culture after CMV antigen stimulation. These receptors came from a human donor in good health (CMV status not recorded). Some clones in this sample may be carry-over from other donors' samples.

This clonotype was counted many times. In DNA form, the CDR3 reads TGTGCCAGCAGCTTTGGTCGTTGGGGACAGGGGGTTCTCTACGAGCAGTACGTC. Encoded protein: CASSFGRWGQGVLYEQYV. V gene TRBV7-2 combines with J gene TRBJ2-7; 11 positions match TRBD1. The CDR3 totals 18 residues. The germline CDR1 and CDR2 sequences are SGHTA and FQGNSA. The V and J ends lost 3 bases and 3 bases, in that order; junction bases with no gene match: 13.

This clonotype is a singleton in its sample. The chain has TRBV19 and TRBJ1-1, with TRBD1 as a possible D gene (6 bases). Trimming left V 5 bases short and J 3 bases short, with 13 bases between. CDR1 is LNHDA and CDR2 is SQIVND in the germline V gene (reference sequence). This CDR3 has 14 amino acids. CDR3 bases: TGTGCCAGTAGTGGAGGGGGAGGGGACACTGAAGCTTTCTTT. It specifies CASSGGGGDTEAFF.

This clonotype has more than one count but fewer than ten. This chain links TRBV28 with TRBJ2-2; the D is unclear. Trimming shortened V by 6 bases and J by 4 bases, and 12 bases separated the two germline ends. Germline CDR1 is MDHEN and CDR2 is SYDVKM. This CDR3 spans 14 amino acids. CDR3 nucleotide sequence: TGTGCCAGCAGCCTATTCAAACCCACCGGGGAGCTGTTTTTT. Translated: CASSLFKPTGELFF.

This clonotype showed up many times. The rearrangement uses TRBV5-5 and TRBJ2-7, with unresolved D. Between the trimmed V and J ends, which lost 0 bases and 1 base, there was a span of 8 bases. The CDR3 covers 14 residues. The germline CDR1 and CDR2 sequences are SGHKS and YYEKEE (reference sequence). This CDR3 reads CASSLGLGSYEQYF. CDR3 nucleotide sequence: TGTGCCAGCAGCTTGGGTTTGGGATCCTACGAGCAGTACTTC.

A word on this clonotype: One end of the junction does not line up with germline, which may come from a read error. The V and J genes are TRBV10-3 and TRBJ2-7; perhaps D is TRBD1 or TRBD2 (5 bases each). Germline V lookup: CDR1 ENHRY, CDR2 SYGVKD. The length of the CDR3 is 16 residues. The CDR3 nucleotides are TGTGCCATCACTAACAGCCCCGGGACCGAGACCTACGAGCTGTACTTC. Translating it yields CAITNSPGTETYELYF.

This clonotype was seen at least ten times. In DNA, the CDR3 is TGCGCCAGCAGCCGTTACAGGGGTGCTAATGAAAAACTGTTTTTT. The encoded protein is CASSRYRGANEKLFF. V gene TRBV4-1 combines with J gene TRBJ1-4, with 7 bases that match TRBD1. Germline V gives CDR1 MGHRA, CDR2 YSYEKL. V was clipped by 4 bases and J by 3 bases; unmatched bases: 5. This CDR3 comprises 15 residues.

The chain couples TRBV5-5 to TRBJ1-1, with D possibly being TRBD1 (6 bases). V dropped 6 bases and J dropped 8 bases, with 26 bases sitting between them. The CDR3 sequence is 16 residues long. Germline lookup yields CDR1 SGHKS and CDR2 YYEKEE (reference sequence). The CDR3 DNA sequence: TGTGCCAGCACTCCTCAGGGGTTGCGGGGCGGGGGAGAAGCTTTCTTT. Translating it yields CASTPQGLRGGGEAFF. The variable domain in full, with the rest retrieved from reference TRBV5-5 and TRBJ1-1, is DAGVTQSPTHLIKTRGQQVTLRCSPISGHKSVSWYQQVLGQGPQFIFQYYEKEERGRGNFPDRFSARQFPNYSSELNVNALLLGDSALYLCASTPQGLRGGGEAFFGQGTRLTVV.

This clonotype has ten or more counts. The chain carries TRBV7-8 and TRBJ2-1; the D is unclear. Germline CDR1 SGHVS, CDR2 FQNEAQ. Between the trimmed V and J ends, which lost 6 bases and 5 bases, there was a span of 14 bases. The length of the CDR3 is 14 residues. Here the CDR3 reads CASRFADTDNEQFF. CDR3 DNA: TGTGCCAGCAGGTTCGCTGATACGGACAATGAGCAGTTCTTC.